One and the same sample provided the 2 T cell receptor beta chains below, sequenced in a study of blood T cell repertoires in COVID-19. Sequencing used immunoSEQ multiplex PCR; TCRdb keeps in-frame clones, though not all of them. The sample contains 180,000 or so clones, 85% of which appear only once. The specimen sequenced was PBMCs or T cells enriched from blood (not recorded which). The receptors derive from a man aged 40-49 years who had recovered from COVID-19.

Written as DNA, the CDR3 is TGTGCCAGCAGTTTAGACTTAAGCTCCTACGAGCAGTACTTC. Translating it yields CASSLDLSSYEQYF. J is TRBJ2-7 and V is TRBV28; D call uncertain. Germline CDR1 reads MDHEN; CDR2 reads SYDVKM. Trimming took off 2 bases at V and 0 bases at J, with 8 bases between the two ends. There are 14 residues in the CDR3.

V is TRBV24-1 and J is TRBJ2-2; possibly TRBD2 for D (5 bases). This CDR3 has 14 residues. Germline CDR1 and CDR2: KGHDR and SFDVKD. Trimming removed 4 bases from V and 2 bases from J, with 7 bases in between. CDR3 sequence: CATSELDNTGELFF. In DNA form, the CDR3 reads TGTGCCACCAGTGAACTAGACAACACCGGGGAGCTGTTTTTT.